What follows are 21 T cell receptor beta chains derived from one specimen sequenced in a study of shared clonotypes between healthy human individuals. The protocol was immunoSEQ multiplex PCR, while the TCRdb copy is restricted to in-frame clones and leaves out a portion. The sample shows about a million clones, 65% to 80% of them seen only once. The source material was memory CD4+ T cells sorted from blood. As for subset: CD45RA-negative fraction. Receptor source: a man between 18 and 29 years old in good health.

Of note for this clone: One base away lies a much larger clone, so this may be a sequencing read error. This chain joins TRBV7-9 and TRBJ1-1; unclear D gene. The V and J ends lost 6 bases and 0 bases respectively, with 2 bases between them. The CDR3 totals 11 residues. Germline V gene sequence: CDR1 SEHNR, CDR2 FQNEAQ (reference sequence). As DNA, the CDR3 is TGTGCCAGCAGGATGAACACTGAAGCTTTCTTT. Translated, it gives CASRMNTEAFF.

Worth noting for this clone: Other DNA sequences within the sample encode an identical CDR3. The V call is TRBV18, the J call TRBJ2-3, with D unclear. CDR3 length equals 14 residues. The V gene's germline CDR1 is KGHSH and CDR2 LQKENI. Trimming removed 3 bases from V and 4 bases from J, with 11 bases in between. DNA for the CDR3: TGTGCCAGCTCACCCGGGCCTAGTGCAGATACGCAGTATTTT. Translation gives CASSPGPSADTQYF.

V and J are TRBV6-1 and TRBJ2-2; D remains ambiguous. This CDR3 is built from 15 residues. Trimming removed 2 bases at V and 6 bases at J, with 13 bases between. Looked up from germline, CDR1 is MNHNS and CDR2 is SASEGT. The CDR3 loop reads CASSEQPDGPGELFF. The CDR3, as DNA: TGTGCCAGCAGTGAACAGCCAGACGGTCCCGGGGAGCTGTTTTTT.

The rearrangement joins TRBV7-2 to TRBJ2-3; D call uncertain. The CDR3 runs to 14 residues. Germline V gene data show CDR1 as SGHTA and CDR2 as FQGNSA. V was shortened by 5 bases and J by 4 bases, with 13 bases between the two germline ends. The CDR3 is CASSPPSAADTQYF. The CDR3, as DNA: TGTGCCAGCAGCCCACCCAGCGCTGCAGATACGCAGTATTTT.

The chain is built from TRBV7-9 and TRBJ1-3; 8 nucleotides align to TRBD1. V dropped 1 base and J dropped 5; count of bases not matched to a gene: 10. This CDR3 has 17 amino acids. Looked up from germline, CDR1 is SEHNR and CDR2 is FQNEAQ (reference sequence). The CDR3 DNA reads TGTGCCAGCAGCTTAGATGGCCAGGGGGCGCTTCGAAACACCATATATTTT. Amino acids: CASSLDGQGALRNTIYF.

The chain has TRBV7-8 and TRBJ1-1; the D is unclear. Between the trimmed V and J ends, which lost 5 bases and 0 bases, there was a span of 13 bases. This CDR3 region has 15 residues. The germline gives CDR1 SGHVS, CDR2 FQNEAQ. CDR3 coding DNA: TGTGCCAGCAGCCCCGGACGTATCATGAACACTGAAGCTTTCTTT. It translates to CASSPGRIMNTEAFF.

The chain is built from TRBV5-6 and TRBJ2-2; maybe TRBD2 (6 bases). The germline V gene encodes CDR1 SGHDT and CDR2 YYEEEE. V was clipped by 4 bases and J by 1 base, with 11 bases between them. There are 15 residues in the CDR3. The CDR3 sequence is CASSPRRGNTGELFF. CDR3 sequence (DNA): TGTGCCAGCAGCCCACGGCGGGGGAACACCGGGGAGCTGTTTTTT.

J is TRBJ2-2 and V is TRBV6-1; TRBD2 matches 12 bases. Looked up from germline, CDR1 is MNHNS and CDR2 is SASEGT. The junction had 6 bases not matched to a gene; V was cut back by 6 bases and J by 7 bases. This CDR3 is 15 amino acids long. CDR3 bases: TGTGCCAGCAGAACTAGCGGGGGGTTTGACGGGGAGCTGTTTTTT. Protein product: CASRTSGGFDGELFF.

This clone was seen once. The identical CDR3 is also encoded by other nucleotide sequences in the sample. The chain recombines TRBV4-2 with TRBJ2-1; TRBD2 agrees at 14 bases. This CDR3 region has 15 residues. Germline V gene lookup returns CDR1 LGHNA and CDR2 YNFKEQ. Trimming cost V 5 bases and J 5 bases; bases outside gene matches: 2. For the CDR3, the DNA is TGTGCCAGCAGCTTGACTAGCGGGGGGGACAATGAGCAGTTCTTC. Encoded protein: CASSLTSGGDNEQFF.

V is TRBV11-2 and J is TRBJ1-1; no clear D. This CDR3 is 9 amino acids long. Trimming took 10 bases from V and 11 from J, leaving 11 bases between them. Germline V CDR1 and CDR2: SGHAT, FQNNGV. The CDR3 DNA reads TGTGCCAAATTAGGTGAGGCTTTCTTT. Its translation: CAKLGEAFF.

In DNA form, the CDR3 reads TGTGCCAGCAGCAAACAGGGGGATGAGACCCAGTACTTC. This codes for CASSKQGDETQYF. The chain carries TRBV11-2 and TRBJ2-5; TRBD1 matches 8 bases. This CDR3 is 13 amino acids long. Per the germline V gene, CDR1 is SGHAT and CDR2 is FQNNGV. The V and J ends lost 5 bases and 5 bases, in that order; junction bases with no gene match: 4.

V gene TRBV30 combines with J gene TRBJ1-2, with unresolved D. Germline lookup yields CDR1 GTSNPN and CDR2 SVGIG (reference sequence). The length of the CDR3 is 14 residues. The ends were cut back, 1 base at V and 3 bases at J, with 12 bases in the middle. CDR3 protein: CAWSGDDTHYGYTF. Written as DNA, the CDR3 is TGTGCCTGGAGTGGAGATGACACTCACTATGGCTACACCTTC.

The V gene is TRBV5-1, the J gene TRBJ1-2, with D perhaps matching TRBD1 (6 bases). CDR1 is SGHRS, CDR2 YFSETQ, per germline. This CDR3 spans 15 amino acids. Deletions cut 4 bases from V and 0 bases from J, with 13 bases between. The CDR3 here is CASSPTGTPNYGYTF. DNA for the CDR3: TGCGCCAGCAGCCCAACCGGGACACCTAACTATGGCTACACCTTC.

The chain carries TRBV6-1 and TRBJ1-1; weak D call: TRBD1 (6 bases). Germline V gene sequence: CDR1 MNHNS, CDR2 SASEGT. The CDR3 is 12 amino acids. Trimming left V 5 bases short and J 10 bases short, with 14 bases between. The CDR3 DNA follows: TGTGCCAGCAGTTCACAGGGAGGGGGAGCTTTCTTT. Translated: CASSSQGGGAFF.

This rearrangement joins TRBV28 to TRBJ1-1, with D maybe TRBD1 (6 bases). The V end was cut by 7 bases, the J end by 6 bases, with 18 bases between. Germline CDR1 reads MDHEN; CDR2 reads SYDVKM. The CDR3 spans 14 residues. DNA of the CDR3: TGTGCCAGCACCCTCGCGGGGGCTATTTCTGAAGCTTTCTTT. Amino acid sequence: CASTLAGAISEAFF.

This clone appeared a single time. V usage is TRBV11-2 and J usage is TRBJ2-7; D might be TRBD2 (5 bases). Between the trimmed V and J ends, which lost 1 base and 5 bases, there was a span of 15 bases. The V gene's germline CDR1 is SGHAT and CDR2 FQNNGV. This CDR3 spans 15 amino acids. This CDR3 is CASSLASGKGNEQYF. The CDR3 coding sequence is TGTGCCAGCAGCTTAGCAAGCGGAAAAGGCAACGAGCAGTACTTC.

CDR3 nucleotide sequence: TGTGCCAGCAGTTTATCGGACAGGGTTGGCTATGGCTACACCTTC. This codes for CASSLSDRVGYGYTF. The chain couples TRBV28 to TRBJ1-2, with 8 nucleotides matching TRBD1. Trimming cost V 1 base and J 4 bases; bases outside gene matches: 5. Germline V gene data show CDR1 as MDHEN and CDR2 as SYDVKM. The CDR3 is 15 residues long.

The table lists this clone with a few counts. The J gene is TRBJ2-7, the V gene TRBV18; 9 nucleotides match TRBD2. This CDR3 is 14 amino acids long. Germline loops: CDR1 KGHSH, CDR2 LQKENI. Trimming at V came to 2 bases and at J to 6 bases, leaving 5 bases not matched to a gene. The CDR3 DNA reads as TGTGCCAGCTCACCAAACCCACTAGCGGGCGAGCAGTACTTC. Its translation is CASSPNPLAGEQYF.

For the CDR3, the DNA is TGTGCCAGCAGTCCGGCCGGGGCGTCCTATGGCTACACCTTC. Protein product: CASSPAGASYGYTF. The rearrangement joins TRBV28 to TRBJ1-2, with D tentatively TRBD1 (5 bases). From germline, CDR1 is MDHEN and CDR2 SYDVKM. The CDR3 contains 14 residues. Trimming stripped 5 bases from V and 4 bases from J, with 14 bases between.

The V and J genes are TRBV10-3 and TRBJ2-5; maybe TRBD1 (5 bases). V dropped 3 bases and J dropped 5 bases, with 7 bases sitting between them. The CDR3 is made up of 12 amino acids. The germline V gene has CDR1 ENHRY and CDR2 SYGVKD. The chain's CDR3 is CAISDRDETQYF. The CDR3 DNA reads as TGTGCCATCAGTGACAGGGATGAGACCCAGTACTTC.

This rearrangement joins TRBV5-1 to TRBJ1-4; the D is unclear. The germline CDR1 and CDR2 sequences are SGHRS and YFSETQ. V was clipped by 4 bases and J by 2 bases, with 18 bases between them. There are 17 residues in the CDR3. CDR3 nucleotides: TGCGCCAGCAGCCAGGAGTCAGGTCGGGCGACTAATGAAAAACTGTTTTTT. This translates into CASSQESGRATNEKLFF.